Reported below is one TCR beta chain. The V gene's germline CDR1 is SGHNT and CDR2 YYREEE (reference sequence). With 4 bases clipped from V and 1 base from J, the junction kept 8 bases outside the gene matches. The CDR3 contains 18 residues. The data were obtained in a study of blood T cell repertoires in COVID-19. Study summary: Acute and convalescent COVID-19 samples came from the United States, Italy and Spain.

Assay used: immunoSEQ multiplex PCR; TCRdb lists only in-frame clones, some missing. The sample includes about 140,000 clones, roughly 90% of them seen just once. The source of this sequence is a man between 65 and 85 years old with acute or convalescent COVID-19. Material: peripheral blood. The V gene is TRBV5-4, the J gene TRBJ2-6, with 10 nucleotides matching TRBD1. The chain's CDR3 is CASSRMTGGASGANVLTF. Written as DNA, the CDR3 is TGTGCCAGCAGCAGAATGACAGGGGGCGCATCTGGGGCCAACGTCCTGACTTTC.